These 7 T cell receptor beta chains share one sample of origin, sequenced in a study of T and B cells in COVID-19 patients. BIOMED2 TRB-A/B primer pools were used in multiplex TRB PCR. TCRdb reanalysed the multiplex PCR reads using MiXCR and keeps one entry per CDR3 protein. Among nearly 15,000 distinct CDR3 sequences listed, roughly 29% were seen once. Each TRB amplification used about 220-500 ng of genomic DNA from blood. What was sequenced was blood. These receptors were collected from a human donor who had recovered from COVID-19.

About this clonotype: Relative to the germline gene, one junction end is altered; a read error may explain this. The rearrangement joins TRBV10-3 to TRBJ2-1, with D perhaps matching TRBD2 (6 bases). In germline, CDR1 is ENHRY, CDR2 SYGVKD. The length of the CDR3 is 15 residues. CDR3 nucleotides: TGTGCCAGCAGTGAGTCGGCGGGAACGTACAATGAGCAGTTCTTC. It encodes CASSESAGTYNEQFF.

This chain uses TRBV19 with TRBJ1-5, with D perhaps matching TRBD1 (6 bases). Germline V CDR1 and CDR2: LNHDA, SQIVND (reference sequence). With 10 bases removed from V and 6 bases from J, the gap between germline ends came to 22 bases. There are 15 residues in the CDR3. CDR3 protein: CATLLSGVGGQPQHF. CDR3 DNA: TGTGCCACCCTTCTTTCGGGGGTAGGGGGTCAGCCCCAGCATTTT. The full variable domain, its missing parts supplied by reference TRBV19 and TRBJ1-5, is DGGITQSPKYLFRKEGQNVTLSCEQNLNHDAMYWYRQDPGQGLRLIYYSQIVNDFQKGDIAEGYSVSREKKESFPLTVTSAQKNPTAFYLCATLLSGVGGQPQHFGDGTRLSIL.

In this sample, this clonotype is medium-sized. The junction shows a germline mismatch at one end, possibly a read error. V and J are TRBV30 and TRBJ1-6, with D tentatively TRBD1 (5 bases). This CDR3 is built from 13 residues. Looked up from germline, CDR1 is GTSNPN and CDR2 is SVGIG (reference sequence). CDR3 nucleotides: TGTGCCTGGTGTGTCAGGGATAATTCACCCCTCCACTTT. Translating it yields CAWCVRDNSPLHF.

V gene TRBV19 combines with J gene TRBJ1-6, with D perhaps TRBD1 (5 bases). Germline V gene sequence: CDR1 LNHDA, CDR2 SQIVND (reference sequence). Trimming removed 4 bases at V and 0 bases at J, with 16 bases between. The CDR3 runs to 18 residues. DNA for the CDR3: TGTGCCAGTAGTAAAGACCCACAGGCAAGCTCCTATAATTCACCCCTCCACTTT. Its translation is CASSKDPQASSYNSPLHF.

This clonotype ranks as medium-sized. The CDR3 nucleotides are TGTGCCAGCAGCTTGGTCTGGACCGGGGAGCTGTTTTTT. Translating gives CASSLVWTGELFF. The V call is TRBV5-6, the J call TRBJ2-2, with D unclear. V lost 0 bases and J 5 bases, leaving 5 bases between the germline ends. Germline lookup yields CDR1 SGHDT and CDR2 YYEEEE. The CDR3 length is 13 residues.

In this sample, this clonotype is medium-sized (0.01 to 0.1%). V and J are TRBV19 and TRBJ1-2; 8 nucleotides agree with TRBD1. Germline CDR1 is LNHDA and CDR2 is SQIVND (reference sequence). V lost 6 bases and J lost 6; bases outside the gene matches: 6. This CDR3 is built from 13 residues. The CDR3 nucleotides read TGTGCCAGTAGCAAGGACAGGGAGGATGGCTACACCTTC. It encodes CASSKDREDGYTF.

This clonotype came up a few times. V usage is TRBV12-3 or TRBV12-4 and J usage is TRBJ1-5; D is unclear. This CDR3 region has 14 residues. With 2 bases removed from V and 5 bases from J, the gap between germline ends came to 10 bases. In DNA, the CDR3 is TGTGCCAGCAGTTTAATGGGCCTCTATCAGCCCCAGCATTTT. Translation: CASSLMGLYQPQHF.